This T cell receptor beta chain was captured in a study of T-cell memory formation after mild COVID-19. Whole-study results and caveats: A balance of CD4 and CD8 characterized clones contracting day 15 to 85, whereas later expanders leaned CD4+.

Notes on this clonotype: The target antigen is unknown.

The CDR3 sequence is 15 residues long. Germline trimming cut 6 bases from V and 2 bases from J; bases unmatched to any gene: 10. From 5'RACE with constant-segment primers came TCR alpha and TCR beta cDNA libraries that carried sample barcodes and UMIs. TCRdb re-called the 5' RACE reads through MiXCR, storing one row per CDR3 protein. The sample includes roughly 350,000 distinct CDR3 sequences, around 27% of them seen just once. Source material: PBMCs or a T cell subset sorted from them (not recorded which). The receptor was derived from an adult woman who had mild COVID-19 (a few samples of this study predate the infection). Cell type and time point are not known. The J gene is TRBJ2-7, the V gene TRBV12-3 or TRBV12-4, with TRBD1 identical over 7 bases. DNA for the CDR3: TGTGCCAGCAGCTCCCCAAGACAGGGAGCCTACGAGCAGTACTTC. This encodes CASSSPRQGAYEQYF.